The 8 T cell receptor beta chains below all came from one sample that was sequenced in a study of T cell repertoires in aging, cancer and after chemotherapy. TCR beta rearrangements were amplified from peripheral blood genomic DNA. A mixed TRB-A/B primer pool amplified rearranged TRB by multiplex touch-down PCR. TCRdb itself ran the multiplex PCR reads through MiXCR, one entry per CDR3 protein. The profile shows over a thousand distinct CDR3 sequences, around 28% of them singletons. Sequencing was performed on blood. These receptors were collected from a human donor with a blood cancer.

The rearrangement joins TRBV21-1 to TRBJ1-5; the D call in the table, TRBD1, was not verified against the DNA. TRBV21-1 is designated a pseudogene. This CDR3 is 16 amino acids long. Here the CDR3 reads CASSLSGGTALEPQHF. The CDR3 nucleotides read TGTGCCAGCAGCCTAAGCGGGGGGACAGCCTTGGAGCCCCAGCATTTT.

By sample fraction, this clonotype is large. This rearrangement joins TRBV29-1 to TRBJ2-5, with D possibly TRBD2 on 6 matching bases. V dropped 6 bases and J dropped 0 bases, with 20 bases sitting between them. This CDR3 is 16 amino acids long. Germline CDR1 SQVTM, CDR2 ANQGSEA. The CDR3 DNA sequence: TGCAGCGTAGCACCACCCTTACTAGCCGACCAAGAGACCCAGTACTTC. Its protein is CSVAPPLLADQETQYF.

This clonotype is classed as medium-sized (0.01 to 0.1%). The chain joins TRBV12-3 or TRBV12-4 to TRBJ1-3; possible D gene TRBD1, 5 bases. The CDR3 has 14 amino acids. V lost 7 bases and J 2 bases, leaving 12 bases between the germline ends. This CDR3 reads CASNLGGAGNTIYF. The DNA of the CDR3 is TGTGCCAGCAACCTGGGGGGGGCTGGAAACACCATATATTTT.

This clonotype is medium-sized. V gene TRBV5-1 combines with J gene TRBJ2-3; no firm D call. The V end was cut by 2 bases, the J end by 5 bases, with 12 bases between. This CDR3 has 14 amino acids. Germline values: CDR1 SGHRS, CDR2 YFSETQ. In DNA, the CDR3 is TGCGCCAGCAGCTTCCTCCCTACCCAAGATACGCAGTATTTT. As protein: CASSFLPTQDTQYF.

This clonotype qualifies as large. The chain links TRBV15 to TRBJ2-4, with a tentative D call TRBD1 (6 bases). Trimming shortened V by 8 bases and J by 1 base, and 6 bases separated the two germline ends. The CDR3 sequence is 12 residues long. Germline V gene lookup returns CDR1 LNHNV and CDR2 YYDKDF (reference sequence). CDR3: CATGQAKNIQYF. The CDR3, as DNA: TGTGCCACCGGACAGGCCAAAAACATTCAGTACTTC. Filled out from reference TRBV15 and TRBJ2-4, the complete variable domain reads DAMVIQNPRYQVTQFGKPVTLSCSQTLNHNVMYWYQQKSSQAPKLLFHYYDKDFNNEADTPDNFQSRRPNTSFCFLDIRSPGLGDTAMYLCATGQAKNIQYFGAGTRLSVL.

The CDR3 region is CASSLGGQGMNTEAFF. DNA of the CDR3: TGTGCCAGCAGCTTGGGGGGACAGGGGATGAACACTGAAGCTTTCTTT. The chain joins TRBV5-4 to TRBJ1-1, with 10 bases matching TRBD1. This CDR3 is built from 16 residues. Trimming cost V 0 bases and J 0 bases; bases outside gene matches: 2. Germline loops: CDR1 SGHNT, CDR2 YYREEE (reference sequence).

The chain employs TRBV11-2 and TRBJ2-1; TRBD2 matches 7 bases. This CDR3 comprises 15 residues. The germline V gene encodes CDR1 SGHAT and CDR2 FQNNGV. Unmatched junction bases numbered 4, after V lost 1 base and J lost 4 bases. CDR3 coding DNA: TGTGCCAGCAGCTTAGGATCAGCGGGGTACAATGAGCAGTTCTTC. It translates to CASSLGSAGYNEQFF.

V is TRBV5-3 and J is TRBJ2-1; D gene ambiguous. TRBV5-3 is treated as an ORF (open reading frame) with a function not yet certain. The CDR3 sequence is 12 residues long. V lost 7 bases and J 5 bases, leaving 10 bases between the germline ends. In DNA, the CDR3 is TGTGCCAGACAGTCGTGCCACAATGAGCAGTTCTTC. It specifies CARQSCHNEQFF.